What follows is one T cell receptor beta chain and its context. The antigen it binds to is not known. No quality values exist for individual bases; no much larger clone is one base distant. Other DNA sequences in the sample encode the same CDR3. In Seattle, one collaborating source enrolled patients while the infection was active and tracked those patients longitudinally over the course of disease. Collaborating institutions collected whole blood in K2EDTA tubes following their own protocols. For TCRbeta analysis, collaborators shipped samples as frozen whole blood, isolated PBMCs, or DNA extracted from either of those sample types. From its cysteine to its phenylalanine, the CDR3 spans 14 amino acids. Only the CDR3 region is kept as DNA, spanning 42 bases read in frame from base 1. Sequences SGHDT (CDR1) and YYEEEE (CDR2) are obtained from the germline V gene. V is reduced by 0 bases and J by 0 bases, leaving a spacing of 7 bases between them.

The sample belongs to a study of blood T cell repertoires in COVID-19 (dated by TCRdb to 2018 to 2021). Some background on the complete study: The collaborator samples originated in the United States, Italy and Spain and spanned the acute and convalescent phases of COVID-19. The prospective study material was composed of cDNA or gDNA derived from T cells, B-cell-depleted T cells, or PBMCs. The dataset comprised deeply sampled blood TCRbeta repertoires from subjects exposed to, actively infected with, or recovered from COVID-19. The repertoires were made available in a free public database intended to serve as a resource for research on the immune response to SARS-CoV-2. Samples were obtained from the ongoing ImmuneRACE study (first 160 participants) and from over 1,000 subjects provided by 6 global collaborators. The sample metadata nearly always contained a de-identified subject ID, COVID-19 status, age in years and sex. Where available, HLA class I and class II types were taken from metadata supplied by the sample provider and were not determined by assay-based typing.

What the research found in general, with its limitations: How much clinical and demographic metadata was included differed by source and by participant, and the metadata was provided uncurated.

TCRbeta CDR3 regions were amplified from genomic DNA by means of the immunoSEQ Assay, a bias-controlled multiplex PCR. As for the original processing: The number of nucleated cells in each sample was estimated from the amplification of reference gene primers within the assay. Sequence reads were collapsed and filtered to measure the absolute abundance of every unique TCRbeta CDR3 rearrangement. For each sample, productive Simpson clonality was calculated by taking the square root of Simpson's diversity index across productive rearrangements. TCRdb took this table from immuneACCESS and kept in-frame rearrangements with V and J called. Such tables lack part of the clones; where checked against another copy, unresolved V genes explain under half of the gap, and the rest is unexplained. The V and J calls and the clone size are those of that table, but D and trimming were determined from the DNA. The sample table shows some 350,000 clones, and almost 90% are seen once. In total, the top ten clones hold just under 7.5% of the sample.

This TCR derives from a woman between 70 and 85 years old with COVID-19, enrolled during active disease. The sequencing sample was made of peripheral blood. Recombination joined TRBV5-6 with TRBJ2-7; a weak D assignment points to TRBD1 (5 bases agree). The DNA sequence is given as TGTGCCAGCAGCTTGGACGACAGCTCCTACGAGCAGTACTTC. Its amino acids are CASSLDDSSYEQYF.